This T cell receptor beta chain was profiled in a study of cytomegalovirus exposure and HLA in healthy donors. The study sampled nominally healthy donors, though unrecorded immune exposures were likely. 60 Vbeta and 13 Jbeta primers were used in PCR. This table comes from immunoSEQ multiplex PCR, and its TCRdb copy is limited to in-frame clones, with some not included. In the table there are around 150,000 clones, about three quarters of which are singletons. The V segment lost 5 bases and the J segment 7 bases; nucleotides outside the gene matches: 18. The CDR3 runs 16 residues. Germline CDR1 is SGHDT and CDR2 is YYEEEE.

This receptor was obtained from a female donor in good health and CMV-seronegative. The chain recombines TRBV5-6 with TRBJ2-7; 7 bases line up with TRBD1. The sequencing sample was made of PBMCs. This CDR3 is CASSLYDRAVGREQYF. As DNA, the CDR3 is TGTGCCAGCAGTTTATACGACAGGGCAGTAGGTCGGGAGCAGTACTTC.